The present entry profiles one TCR beta chain with its context. Its antigen is unknown. Trimming pared 5 bases from V and 6 bases from J, leaving 14 bases between. Germline lookup yields CDR1 ENHRY and CDR2 SYGVKD. This CDR3 is 14 amino acids long. Expressed TCRB transcripts were sequenced because the isolated RNA had all been reverse transcribed beforehand. Data came from immunoSEQ multiplex PCR; TCRdb stores just in-frame clones and leaves some out. The top ten hold 0.35% to 0.5% of the sample, which has 120,000 to 150,000 clones, roughly 50% seen once. This sample is part of a study of beta chain features in type 1 diabetes. Whole-study results and caveats: Type 1 diabetes patients had TCRB CDR3s that were shorter (moderately but significantly so) in all four CD4+ subsets. Any HLA-type effect on TCRB rearrangement remained unresolved here.

Markers CD45RO/CCR7/CD25/CD127/CD95/CD27 served to sort CD4+ naive, central memory, regulatory and stem cell-like memory cells. The sample consisted of Tregs from blood. The receptor comes from a man younger than 35 in good health. V gene TRBV10-3 combines with J gene TRBJ1-5, with D maybe TRBD1 (6 bases). Here the CDR3 DNA reads TGTGCCATCAGTCCACAGGGAAGGAGTCAGCCCCAGCATTTT. This gives the protein CAISPQGRSQPQHF.